The 21 T cell receptor beta chains given below trace back to one sample, sequenced in a study of graft-versus-host responses after intestinal transplantation. Measured with immunoSEQ multiplex PCR; TCRdb has only the in-frame clones, and not every one. The sample holds about 97,000 clones, around 90% seen once. Sample: PBMCs, taken about 460 days after intestinal transplant. The source of these receptors is a human patient who received an intestinal transplant, so some T cells may come from the graft donor.

In nucleotides, the CDR3 is TGTGCCAGCAGTTACAGGGAGTCACCCCTCCACTTT. Protein product: CASSYRESPLHF. The chain uses TRBV6-5 and TRBJ1-6; D is uncertain. Trimming took off 2 bases at V and 10 bases at J, with 6 bases between the two ends. The CDR3 extends over 12 amino acids. Germline V gene lookup returns CDR1 MNHEY and CDR2 SVGAGI.

The chain uses TRBV2 and TRBJ1-4; 8 bases agree with TRBD1. V shed 6 bases, J shed 3 bases, and the junction held 15 bases outside the gene matches. Germline V gene data show CDR1 as SNHLY and CDR2 as FYNNEI. CDR3 size: 18 residues. CDR3 nucleotides: TGTGCCAGCAGCGCCCGTGGGACAGGCGCGGTGGCTAATGAAAAACTGTTTTTT. Translated, it gives CASSARGTGAVANEKLFF.

The chain is built from TRBV2 and TRBJ1-2; D not resolved. The CDR3 loop spans 13 amino acids. Germline values: CDR1 SNHLY, CDR2 FYNNEI. Deletions cut 1 base from V and 3 bases from J, with 6 bases between. As DNA, the CDR3 is TGTGCCAGCAGTGAAGGGCAAGACTATGGCTACACCTTC. It codes for CASSEGQDYGYTF.

The chain links TRBV10-3 to TRBJ2-7; 7 positions agree with TRBD2. The V segment lost 10 bases and the J segment 2 bases; nucleotides outside the gene matches: 8. The CDR3 has 13 residues. In germline, CDR1 is ENHRY, CDR2 SYGVKD. The CDR3 loop is CATQGTSAYEQYF. The CDR3 region has the DNA TGTGCCACCCAGGGAACTAGCGCCTACGAGCAGTACTTC.

The rearrangement joins TRBV9 to TRBJ2-7; TRBD2 agrees at 12 bases. CDR3 size: 17 residues. Germline lookup yields CDR1 SGDLS and CDR2 YYNGEE. J lost 7 bases, V lost 3 bases, and 14 bases had no gene match. The CDR3 DNA reads TGTGCCAGCAGCGATCCCCTAGCGGGGGGGCCGATGGGGGAGCAGTACTTC. Amino acids: CASSDPLAGGPMGEQYF.

The genes are TRBV28 and TRBJ2-7; a possible D gene is TRBD2 (7 bases). This CDR3 has 16 amino acids. The germline CDR1 and CDR2 sequences are MDHEN and SYDVKM. Trimming pared 6 bases from V and 2 bases from J, leaving 20 bases between. The CDR3 here is CASSTPGGGGPYEQYF. The CDR3 bases are TGTGCCAGCAGCACCCCGGGGGGCGGGGGCCCCTACGAGCAGTACTTC.

The rearrangement links TRBV9 to TRBJ1-1; D is undetermined. V gave up 2 bases and J gave up 5 bases, with 7 bases separating them. CDR1 is SGDLS and CDR2 is YYNGEE in the germline V gene. The CDR3 is 12 amino acids. CDR3 bases: TGTGCCAGCAGCGTGGACGAGACTGAAGCTTTCTTT. The encoded protein is CASSVDETEAFF. The complete variable domain, with remaining parts taken from reference TRBV9 and TRBJ1-1, reads DSGVTQTPKHLITATGQRVTLRCSPRSGDLSVYWYQQSLDQGLQFLIQYYNGEERAKGNILERFSAQQFPDLHSELNLSSLELGDSALYFCASSVDETEAFFGQGTRLTVV.

The CDR3 region is CASSYGPDEKLFF. The CDR3 DNA is TGTGCCAGCAGTTACGGGCCGGATGAAAAACTGTTTTTT. This chain joins TRBV6-5 and TRBJ1-4; D is unclear. This CDR3 spans 13 amino acids. Germline V gene sequence: CDR1 MNHEY, CDR2 SVGAGI. V dropped 2 bases and J dropped 6 bases, with 7 bases sitting between them.

The chain joins TRBV9 to TRBJ1-2; D might be TRBD1 (6 bases). V was cut by 4 bases and J by 4 bases, with 17 bases left in between. This CDR3 has 15 amino acids. CDR1 and CDR2 from the germline V gene are SGDLS and YYNGEE. The DNA of the CDR3 is TGTGCCAGCAGCCCCCAGGACAGCACCCTCTATGGCTACACCTTC. Its translation is CASSPQDSTLYGYTF.

The chain has TRBV23-1 and TRBJ1-2; the D is unclear. TRBV23-1 is assigned to the ORF class and has an uncertain function. The CDR3 has 12 residues. V was cut by 4 bases and J by 7 bases, with 10 bases left in between. This CDR3 reads CASSRARCGYTF. The CDR3 nucleotides are TGCGCCAGCAGTCGTGCCAGGTGTGGCTACACCTTC.

This rearrangement joins TRBV27 to TRBJ2-3; no clear D gene. CDR1 MNHEY and CDR2 SMNVEV come from the germline V gene (reference sequence). The CDR3 runs to 13 residues. Trimming removed 5 bases from V and 9 bases from J, with 15 bases in between. CDR3 in DNA: TGTGCCAGCAGTCCTTCGGTTACTGGAACGCAGTATTTT. It specifies CASSPSVTGTQYF.

The sample holds one count of this clone. The chain combines TRBV13 with TRBJ1-6, with D tentatively TRBD1 (5 bases). Germline CDR1 PRHDT, CDR2 FYEKMQ (reference sequence). The CDR3 is 16 residues long. Trimming removed 4 bases from V and 0 bases from J, with 10 bases in between. CDR3 in amino acids: CASSYGGSSYNSPLHF. CDR3 nucleotide sequence: TGTGCCAGCAGCTACGGGGGGAGCTCCTATAATTCACCCCTCCACTTT.

The gene calls are TRBV2 and TRBJ1-3; D ambiguous. V shed 8 bases and J shed 2 bases, with 16 bases lying between them. The CDR3 is 15 residues long. Per germline, CDR1 SNHLY and CDR2 FYNNEI. The CDR3 nucleotides read TGTGCCAGCGGCTTCTTCGGGTGGGCTGGAAACACCATATATTTT. Protein: CASGFFGWAGNTIYF.

The J gene is TRBJ1-2, the V gene TRBV19, with 7 bases that match TRBD1. The CDR3 is 15 amino acids. Germline assignment: CDR1 LNHDA and CDR2 SQIVND (reference sequence). With V trimmed by 8 bases and J by 4 bases, 13 bases remained unmatched. The DNA of the CDR3 is TGTGCCAGTGGGAACAGGGGCGATGGTGGCTATGGCTACACCTTC. Protein sequence: CASGNRGDGGYGYTF.

The V gene is TRBV7-8, the J gene TRBJ2-1, with 9 bases that match TRBD1. This CDR3 contains 15 residues. Germline V gives CDR1 SGHVS, CDR2 FQNEAQ. Unmatched junction bases numbered 6, after V lost 1 base and J lost 8 bases. This CDR3 is CASSLGGTGRDEQFF. The CDR3 DNA reads TGTGCCAGCAGCTTAGGTGGGACAGGGAGGGATGAGCAGTTCTTC.

As DNA, the CDR3 is TGTGCCAGCCGCCCTAAAACCCAGGATTCCTACGAGCAGTACTTC. Residues: CASRPKTQDSYEQYF. This rearrangement joins TRBV7-8 to TRBJ2-7; no clear D. Germline V CDR1 and CDR2: SGHVS, FQNEAQ. The CDR3 extends over 15 amino acids. V lost 8 bases and J 1 base, leaving 18 bases between the germline ends.

The gene calls are TRBV2 and TRBJ1-1; 7 nucleotides align to TRBD1. The CDR3 consists of 14 residues. V shed 8 bases and J 0 bases; nucleotides not matched to a gene: 6. Germline V gene lookup returns CDR1 SNHLY and CDR2 FYNNEI. The CDR3 region has the DNA TGTGCCAGCCGAGGACAGGCTGTGAACACTGAAGCTTTCTTT. Encoded protein: CASRGQAVNTEAFF.

This chain links TRBV4-1 with TRBJ1-1; the match to TRBD1 covers 7 bases. The length of the CDR3 is 16 residues. CDR1 MGHRA and CDR2 YSYEKL come from the germline V gene. V lost 4 bases, J lost 1 base, and 9 bases stayed unmatched. The CDR3 loop is CASSPATGQKNTEAFF. The CDR3 region has the DNA TGCGCCAGCAGCCCAGCCACGGGACAGAAGAACACTGAAGCTTTCTTT.

The rearrangement uses TRBV19 and TRBJ2-5; 9 nucleotides line up with TRBD2. Germline V CDR1 and CDR2: LNHDA, SQIVND (reference sequence). This CDR3 has 15 amino acids. Unmatched junction bases numbered 11, after V lost 10 bases and J lost 2 bases. DNA of the CDR3: TGTGCCACCCATGACCGGGCGGGGGGGCAAGAGACCCAGTACTTC. Its protein product is CATHDRAGGQETQYF. The full variable domain, rest sourced from reference TRBV19 and TRBJ2-5, is DGGITQSPKYLFRKEGQNVTLSCEQNLNHDAMYWYRQDPGQGLRLIYYSQIVNDFQKGDIAEGYSVSREKKESFPLTVTSAQKNPTAFYLCATHDRAGGQETQYFGPGTRLLVL.

J is TRBJ2-3 and V is TRBV9, with TRBD2 matching 10 bases. V lost 4 bases and J lost 3; bases outside the gene matches: 8. Germline CDR1 SGDLS, CDR2 YYNGEE. CDR3 length: 16 amino acids. The CDR3 DNA sequence: TGTGCCAGCAGCCCAACCCTAGCGGGGGCGACAGATACGCAGTATTTT. As protein: CASSPTLAGATDTQYF.

The chain has TRBV11-3 and TRBJ2-5, with a possible D match to TRBD1 (5 bases). The CDR3 spans 16 residues. Looked up from germline, CDR1 is SGHNT and CDR2 is YENEEA. V dropped 5 bases and J dropped 4 bases, with 20 bases sitting between them. As DNA, the CDR3 is TGTGCCAGCAGCCCTTCCCCCCCAGGGCGGAGAGAGACCCAGTACTTC. As protein: CASSPSPPGRRETQYF.